This record covers a single T cell receptor beta chain. Its antigen is not known. This sample stems from a study of OX40 agonist ivuxolimab in advanced cancers. Study findings and constraints: Antigen specificity of clonally expanded peripheral T cells was not established.

The V and J ends lost 3 bases and 8 bases respectively, with 19 bases between them. Germline lookup yields CDR1 ENHRY and CDR2 SYGVKD. The CDR3 is 16 residues long. The table came from immunoSEQ multiplex PCR; TCRdb's copy has only in-frame clones and leaves some out. The table shows about 55,000 clones, with 75% to 90% occurring only once. The chain uses TRBV10-3 and TRBJ1-4, with D possibly matching TRBD1 (5 bases). The clonotype was recovered from an adult with an advanced solid tumor such as melanoma, head and neck, liver or kidney cancer. The sample in question was CD4+ or CD8+ T cells sorted from blood, obtained in a trial of the OX40 agonist ivuxolimab. The CDR3 sequence is CAISDPSARGGEKLFF. The CDR3 DNA reads as TGTGCCATCAGTGATCCGAGCGCAAGGGGCGGGGAAAAACTGTTTTTT.